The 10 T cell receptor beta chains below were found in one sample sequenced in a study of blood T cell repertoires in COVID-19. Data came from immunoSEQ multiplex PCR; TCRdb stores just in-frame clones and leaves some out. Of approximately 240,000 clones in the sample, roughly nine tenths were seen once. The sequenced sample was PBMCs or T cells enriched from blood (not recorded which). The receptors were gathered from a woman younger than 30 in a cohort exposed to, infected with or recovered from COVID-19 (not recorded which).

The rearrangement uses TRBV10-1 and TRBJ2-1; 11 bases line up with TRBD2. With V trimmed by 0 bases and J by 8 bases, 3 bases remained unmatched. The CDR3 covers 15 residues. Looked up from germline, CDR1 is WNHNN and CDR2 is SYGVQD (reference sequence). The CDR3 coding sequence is TGCGCCAGCAGTGAGTCTAGCGGGGGGGCGGATGAGCAGTTCTTC. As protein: CASSESSGGADEQFF.

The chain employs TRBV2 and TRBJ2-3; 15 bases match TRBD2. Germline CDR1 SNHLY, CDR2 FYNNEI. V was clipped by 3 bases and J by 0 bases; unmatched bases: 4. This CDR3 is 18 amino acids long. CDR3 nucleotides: TGTGCCAGCAGTGATGGACTAGCGGGGGGGCTTAGCACAGATACGCAGTATTTT. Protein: CASSDGLAGGLSTDTQYF.

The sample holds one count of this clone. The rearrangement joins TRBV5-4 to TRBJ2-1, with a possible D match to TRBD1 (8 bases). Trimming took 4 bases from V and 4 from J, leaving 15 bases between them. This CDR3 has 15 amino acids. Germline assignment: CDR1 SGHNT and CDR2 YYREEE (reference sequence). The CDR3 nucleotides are TGTGCCAGCAGCCTACACAGGGGGGGTTACAATGAGCAGTTCTTC. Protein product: CASSLHRGGYNEQFF.

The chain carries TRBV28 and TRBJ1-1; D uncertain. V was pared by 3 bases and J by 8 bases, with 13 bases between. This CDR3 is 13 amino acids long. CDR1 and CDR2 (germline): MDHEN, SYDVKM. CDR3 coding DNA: TGTGCCAGCAGTTTGGCTGGTGGCGGAGAAGCTTTCTTT. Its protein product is CASSLAGGGEAFF. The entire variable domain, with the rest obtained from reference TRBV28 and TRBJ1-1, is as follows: DVKVTQSSRYLVKRTGEKVFLECVQDMDHENMFWYRQDPGLGLRLIYFSYDVKMKEKGDIPEGYSVSREKKERFSLILESASTNQTSMYLCASSLAGGGEAFFGQGTRLTVV.

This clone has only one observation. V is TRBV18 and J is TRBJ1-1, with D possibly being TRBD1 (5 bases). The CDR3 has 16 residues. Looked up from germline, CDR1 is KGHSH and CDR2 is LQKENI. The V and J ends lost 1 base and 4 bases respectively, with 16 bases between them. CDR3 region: CASSPRRGGGSTEAFF. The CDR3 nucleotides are TGTGCCAGCTCACCACGACGCGGGGGGGGGAGCACTGAAGCTTTCTTT. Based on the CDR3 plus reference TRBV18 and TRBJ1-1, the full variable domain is NAGVMQNPRHLVRRRGQEARLRCSPMKGHSHVYWYRQLPEEGLKFMVYLQKENIIDESGMPKERFSAEFPKEGPSILRIQQVVRGDSAAYFCASSPRRGGGSTEAFFGQGTRLTVV.

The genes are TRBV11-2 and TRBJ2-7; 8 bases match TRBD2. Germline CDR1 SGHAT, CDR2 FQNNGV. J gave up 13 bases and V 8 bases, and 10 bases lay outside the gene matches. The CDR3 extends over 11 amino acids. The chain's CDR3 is CASASSGSRYF. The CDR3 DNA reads TGTGCCAGCGCGTCTAGCGGGTCTCGCTACTTC.

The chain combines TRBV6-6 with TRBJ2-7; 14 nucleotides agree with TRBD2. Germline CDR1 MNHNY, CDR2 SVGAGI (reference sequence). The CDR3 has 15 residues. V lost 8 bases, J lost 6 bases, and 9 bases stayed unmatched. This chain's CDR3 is CASAGTSGGPPEQYF. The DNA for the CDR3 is TGTGCCAGCGCCGGGACTAGCGGGGGACCCCCCGAGCAGTACTTC.

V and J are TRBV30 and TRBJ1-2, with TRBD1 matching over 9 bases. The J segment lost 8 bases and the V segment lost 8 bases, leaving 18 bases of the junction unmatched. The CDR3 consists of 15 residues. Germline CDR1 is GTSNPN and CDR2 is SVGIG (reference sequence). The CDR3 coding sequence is TGTGCCCGTAGTGGGACAGGGTTGGATCTGCGGGGCTACACCTTC. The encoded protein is CARSGTGLDLRGYTF.

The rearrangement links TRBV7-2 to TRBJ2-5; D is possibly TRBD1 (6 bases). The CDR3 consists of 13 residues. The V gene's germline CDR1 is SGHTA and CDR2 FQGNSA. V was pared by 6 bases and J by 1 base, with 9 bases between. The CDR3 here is CASRNRVQETQYF. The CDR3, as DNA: TGTGCCAGCAGGAACAGGGTCCAAGAGACCCAGTACTTC.

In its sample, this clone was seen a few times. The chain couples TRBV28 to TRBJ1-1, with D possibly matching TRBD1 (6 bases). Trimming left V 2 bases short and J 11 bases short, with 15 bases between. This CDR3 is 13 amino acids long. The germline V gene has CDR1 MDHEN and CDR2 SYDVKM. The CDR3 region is CASSLRTALFAFF. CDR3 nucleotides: TGTGCCAGCAGTTTAAGGACAGCTTTATTTGCTTTCTTT.